A single T cell receptor beta chain is shown here with its context. These data belong to a study of T cell changes during pregnancy in multiple sclerosis. Sequencing was performed with immunoSEQ multiplex PCR; in TCRdb, only in-frame clones are kept and a portion is missing. The sample consists of 30,000 to 50,000 clones, about nine tenths of them appearing once. With V trimmed by 8 bases and J by 4 bases, 21 bases remained unmatched. This CDR3 is 18 amino acids long. The germline CDR1 and CDR2 sequences are LNHDA and SQIVND (reference sequence). The sequenced sample was CD4+ T cells from peripheral blood mononuclear cells, obtained in the first trimester of pregnancy. The clonotype comes from a female donor in good health, enrolled as a control in a pregnancy study. V usage is TRBV19 and J usage is TRBJ2-5; 8 nucleotides align to TRBD2. The CDR3 DNA reads as TGTGCCAGTGGTCCGGGAGGGGGGCAGGGCTTAATATTAGAGACCCAGTACTTC. Its translation is CASGPGGGQGLILETQYF.